This section outlines one T cell receptor (beta chain) sequence together with its context. Sample treatment: oral pan-JAK inhibitor, 5-10 mg twice daily. As the sequencing template, cDNA was produced by extracting RNA and reverse transcribing it. Assay used: immunoSEQ multiplex PCR; TCRdb lists only in-frame clones, some missing. Here the sample spans approximately 210,000 clones, about 64% being singletons. These data belong to a study of CD8+ T cells in alopecia areata. Trimming left V 1 base short and J 5 bases short, with 8 bases between. There are 13 residues in the CDR3. Germline V gene lookup returns CDR1 MGHDK and CDR2 SYGVNS.

The V and J genes are TRBV25-1 and TRBJ2-5; D unclear. The sequence derives from a human donor with alopecia areata. The specimen comprised CD4+ T cells sorted from blood, sampled at week 4, from a patient treated with tofacitinib. The CDR3, as DNA: TGTGCCAGCAGTGAATCAGTGCCCGAGACCCAGTACTTC. It specifies CASSESVPETQYF.